This TCR beta chain was retrieved from a study of blood T cells in healthy people across ages. Study-wide findings and caveats: Possibly, changes in expanded clonotypes were confounded because donor CMV status was unknown. Significant beta diversity loss was already apparent by age roughly 40, declining roughly linearly.

Total RNA amounts of at least 6 micrograms were extracted per sample. Germline V gene lookup returns CDR1 DFQATT and CDR2 SNEGSKA (reference sequence). This CDR3 comprises 14 residues. About this clonotype: Its antigen is unknown. The junction departs from the called germline gene at one end, perhaps through a read error.

Then a second PCR, running about 6 to 11 cycles, was carried out with a sample-barcoded 5' primer and a J-beta primer mix. Through a template-switch adaptor with 12 random nucleotides, each cDNA molecule received a tag. MiXCR, run by TCRdb on the 5' RACE reads, gives a single entry per CDR3 protein. The data show around 970,000 distinct CDR3 sequences, 51% seen once. The V gene is TRBV20-1, the J gene TRBJ2-1; a weak D match, TRBD2 (6 bases). The sequencing sample was made of blood. This clonotype originated in an older woman in good health. This CDR3 is CSARGRHPYNEQFF. The CDR3 nucleotides read TGCAGTGCGAGAGGGAGGCATCCCTACAATGAGCAGTTCTTC.